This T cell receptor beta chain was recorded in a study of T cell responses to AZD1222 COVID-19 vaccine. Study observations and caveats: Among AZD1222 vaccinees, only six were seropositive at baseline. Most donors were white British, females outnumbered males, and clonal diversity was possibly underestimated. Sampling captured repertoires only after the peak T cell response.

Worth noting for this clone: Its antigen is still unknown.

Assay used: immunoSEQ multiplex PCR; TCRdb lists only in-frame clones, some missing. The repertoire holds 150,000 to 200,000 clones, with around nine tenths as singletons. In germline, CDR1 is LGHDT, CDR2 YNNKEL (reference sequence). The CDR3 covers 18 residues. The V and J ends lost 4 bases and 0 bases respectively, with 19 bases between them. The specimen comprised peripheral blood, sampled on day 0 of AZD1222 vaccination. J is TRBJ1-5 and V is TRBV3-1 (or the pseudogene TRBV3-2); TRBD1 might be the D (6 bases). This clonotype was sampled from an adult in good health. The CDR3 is CASSPSLGAGVSNQPQHF. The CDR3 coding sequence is TGTGCCAGCAGCCCATCCCTTGGGGCAGGGGTTAGCAATCAGCCCCAGCATTTT.